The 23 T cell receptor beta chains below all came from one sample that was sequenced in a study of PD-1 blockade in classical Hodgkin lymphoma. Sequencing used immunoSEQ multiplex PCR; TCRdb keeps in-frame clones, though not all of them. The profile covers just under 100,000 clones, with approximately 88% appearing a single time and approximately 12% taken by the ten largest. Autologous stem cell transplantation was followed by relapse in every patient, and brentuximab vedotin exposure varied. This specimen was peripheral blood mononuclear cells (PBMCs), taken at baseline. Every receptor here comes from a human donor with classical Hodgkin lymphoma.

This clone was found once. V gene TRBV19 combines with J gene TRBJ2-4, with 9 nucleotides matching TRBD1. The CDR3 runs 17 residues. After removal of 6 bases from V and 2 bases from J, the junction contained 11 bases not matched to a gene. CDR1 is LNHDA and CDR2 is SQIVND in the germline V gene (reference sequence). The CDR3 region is CASRDNTGGATKNIQYF. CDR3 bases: TGTGCCAGTAGAGATAATACAGGGGGCGCAACCAAAAACATTCAGTACTTC.

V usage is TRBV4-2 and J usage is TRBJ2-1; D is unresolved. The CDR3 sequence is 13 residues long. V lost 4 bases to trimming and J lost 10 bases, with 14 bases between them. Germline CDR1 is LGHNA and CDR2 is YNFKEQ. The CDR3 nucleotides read TGTGCCAGCAGCCGGCGGACGGGCCGGGAGCAGTTCTTC. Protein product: CASSRRTGREQFF.

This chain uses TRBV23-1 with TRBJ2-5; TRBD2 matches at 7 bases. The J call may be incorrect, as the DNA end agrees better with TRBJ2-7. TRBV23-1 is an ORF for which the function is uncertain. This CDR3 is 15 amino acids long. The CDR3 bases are TGCGCCAGCATGGGGAGGGGCTCTATTTCCTACGAGCAGTACTTC. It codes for CASMGRGSISYEQYF.

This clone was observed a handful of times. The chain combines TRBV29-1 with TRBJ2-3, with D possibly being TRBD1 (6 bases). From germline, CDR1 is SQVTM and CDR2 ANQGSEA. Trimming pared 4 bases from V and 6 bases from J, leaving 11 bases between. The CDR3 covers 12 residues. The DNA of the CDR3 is TGCAGCGTTGCTGGGGGCGCGGATACGCAGTATTTT. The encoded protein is CSVAGGADTQYF.

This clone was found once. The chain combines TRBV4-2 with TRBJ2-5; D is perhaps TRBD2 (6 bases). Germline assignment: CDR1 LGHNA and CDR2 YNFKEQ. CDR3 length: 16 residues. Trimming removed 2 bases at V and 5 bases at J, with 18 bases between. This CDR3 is CASSQSTSTPSETQYF. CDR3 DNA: TGTGCCAGCAGCCAATCAACTAGCACCCCCTCGGAGACCCAGTACTTC.

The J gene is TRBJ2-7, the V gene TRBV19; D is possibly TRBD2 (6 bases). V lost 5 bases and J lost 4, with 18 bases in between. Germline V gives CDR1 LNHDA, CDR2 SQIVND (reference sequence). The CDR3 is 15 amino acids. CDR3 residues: CASSHFTSGPYEQYF. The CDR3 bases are TGTGCCAGTAGTCACTTCACGAGCGGGCCATACGAGCAGTACTTC.

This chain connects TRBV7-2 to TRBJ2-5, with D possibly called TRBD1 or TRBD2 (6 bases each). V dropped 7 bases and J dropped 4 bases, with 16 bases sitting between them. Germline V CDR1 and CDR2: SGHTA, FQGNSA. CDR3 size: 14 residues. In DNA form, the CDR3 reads TGTGCCAGCACCCCGGGCAGGGGAGGAGAGACCCAGTACTTC. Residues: CASTPGRGGETQYF.

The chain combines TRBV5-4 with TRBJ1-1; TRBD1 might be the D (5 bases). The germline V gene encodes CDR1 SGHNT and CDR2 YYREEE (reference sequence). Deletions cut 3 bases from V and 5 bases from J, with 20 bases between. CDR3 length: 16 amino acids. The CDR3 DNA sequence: TGTGCCAGCAGCTCACCCGGGACTTCTATAGGAACTGAAGCTTTCTTT. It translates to CASSSPGTSIGTEAFF.

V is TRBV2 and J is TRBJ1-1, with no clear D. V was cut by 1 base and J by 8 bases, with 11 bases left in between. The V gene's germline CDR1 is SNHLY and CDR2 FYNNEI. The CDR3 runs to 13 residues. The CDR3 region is CASSEGPALEAFF. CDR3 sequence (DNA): TGTGCCAGCAGTGAAGGTCCCGCCTTAGAAGCTTTCTTT.

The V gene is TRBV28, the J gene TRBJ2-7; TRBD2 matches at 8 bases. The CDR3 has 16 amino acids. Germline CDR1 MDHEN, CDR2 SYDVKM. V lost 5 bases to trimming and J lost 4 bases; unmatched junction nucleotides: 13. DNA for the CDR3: TGTGCCAGCAGTGAAGGGTCAGCGGGAGTTTTTTACGAGCAGTACTTC. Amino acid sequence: CASSEGSAGVFYEQYF.

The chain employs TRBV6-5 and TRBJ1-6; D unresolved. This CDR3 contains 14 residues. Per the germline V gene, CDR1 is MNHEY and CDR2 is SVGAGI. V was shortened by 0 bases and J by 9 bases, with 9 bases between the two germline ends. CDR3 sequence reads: CASSYSQDSSPLHF. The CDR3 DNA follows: TGTGCCAGCAGTTACTCGCAGGATAGTTCACCCCTCCACTTT.

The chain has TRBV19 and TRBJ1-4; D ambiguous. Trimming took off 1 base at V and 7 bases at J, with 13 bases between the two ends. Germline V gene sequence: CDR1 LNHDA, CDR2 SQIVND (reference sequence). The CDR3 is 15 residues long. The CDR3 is CASSIGGPPAEKLFF. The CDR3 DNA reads TGTGCCAGTAGTATAGGTGGCCCCCCGGCTGAAAAACTGTTTTTT.

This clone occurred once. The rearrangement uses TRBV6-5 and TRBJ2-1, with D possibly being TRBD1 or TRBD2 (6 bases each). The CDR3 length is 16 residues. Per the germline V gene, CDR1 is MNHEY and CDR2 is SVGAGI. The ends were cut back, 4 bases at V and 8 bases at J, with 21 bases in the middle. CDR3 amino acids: CASSSRDSPWGHEQFF. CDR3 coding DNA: TGTGCCAGCAGTTCGCGGGACTCCCCTTGGGGGCATGAGCAGTTCTTC.

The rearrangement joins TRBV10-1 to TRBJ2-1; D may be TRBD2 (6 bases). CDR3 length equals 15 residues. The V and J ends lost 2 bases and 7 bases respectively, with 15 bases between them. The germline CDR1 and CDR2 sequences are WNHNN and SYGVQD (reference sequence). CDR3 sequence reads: CASSEPGPRENEQFF. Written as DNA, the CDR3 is TGCGCCAGCAGTGAGCCGGGTCCCCGGGAGAATGAGCAGTTCTTC.

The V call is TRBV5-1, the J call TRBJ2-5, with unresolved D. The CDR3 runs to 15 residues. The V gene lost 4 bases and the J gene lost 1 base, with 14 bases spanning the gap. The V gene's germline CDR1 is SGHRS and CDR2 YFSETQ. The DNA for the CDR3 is TGCGCCAGCAGCCGAACTACCTGGGGCCAAGAGACCCAGTACTTC. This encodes CASSRTTWGQETQYF.

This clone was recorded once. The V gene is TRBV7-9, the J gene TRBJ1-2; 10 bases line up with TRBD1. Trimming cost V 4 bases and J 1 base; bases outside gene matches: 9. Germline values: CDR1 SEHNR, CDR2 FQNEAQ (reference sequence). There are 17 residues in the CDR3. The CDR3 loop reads CASSSVLGQGDNYGYTF. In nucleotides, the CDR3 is TGTGCCAGCAGCTCCGTCTTAGGACAGGGGGATAACTATGGCTACACCTTC.

The CDR3 sequence is CASRSSSYEQYF. The CDR3 DNA is TGTGCCAGCAGGAGTAGCTCCTACGAGCAGTACTTC. The genes are TRBV27 and TRBJ2-7; D not resolved. The CDR3 length is 12 residues. The V end was cut by 6 bases, the J end by 0 bases, with 6 bases between. Germline V CDR1 and CDR2: MNHEY, SMNVEV (reference sequence).

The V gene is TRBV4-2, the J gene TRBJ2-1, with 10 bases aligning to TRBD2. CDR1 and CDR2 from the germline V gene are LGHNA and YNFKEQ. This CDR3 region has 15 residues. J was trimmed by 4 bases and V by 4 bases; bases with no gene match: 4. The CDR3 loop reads CASSPILAGYNEQFF. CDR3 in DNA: TGTGCCAGCAGCCCCATACTAGCGGGGTACAATGAGCAGTTCTTC.

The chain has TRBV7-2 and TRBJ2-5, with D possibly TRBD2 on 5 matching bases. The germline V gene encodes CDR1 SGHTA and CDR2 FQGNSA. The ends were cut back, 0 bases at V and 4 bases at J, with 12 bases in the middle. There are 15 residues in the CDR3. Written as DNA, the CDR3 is TGTGCCAGCAGCTTAGCGGGAGAAAGCAGAGAGACCCAGTACTTC. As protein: CASSLAGESRETQYF.

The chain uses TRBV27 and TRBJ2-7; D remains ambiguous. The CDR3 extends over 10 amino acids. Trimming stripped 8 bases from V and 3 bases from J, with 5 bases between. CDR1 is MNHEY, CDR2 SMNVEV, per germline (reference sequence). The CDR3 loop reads CASGVYEQYF. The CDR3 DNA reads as TGTGCCAGCGGCGTCTACGAGCAGTACTTC.

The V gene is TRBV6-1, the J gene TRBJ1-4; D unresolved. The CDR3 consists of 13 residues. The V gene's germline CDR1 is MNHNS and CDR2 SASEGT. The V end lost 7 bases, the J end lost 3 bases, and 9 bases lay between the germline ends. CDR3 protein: CASTYSSNEKLFF. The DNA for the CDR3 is TGTGCCAGCACATACTCATCTAATGAAAAACTGTTTTTT.

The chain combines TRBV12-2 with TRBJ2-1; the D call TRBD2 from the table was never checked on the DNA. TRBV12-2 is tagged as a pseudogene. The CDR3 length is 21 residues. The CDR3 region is CASRLVLTSEASGSSYNEQFF. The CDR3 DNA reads TGTGCAAGTCGCTTAGTCTTGACTAGCGAGGCCTCCGGTAGCTCCTACAATGAGCAGTTCTTC.

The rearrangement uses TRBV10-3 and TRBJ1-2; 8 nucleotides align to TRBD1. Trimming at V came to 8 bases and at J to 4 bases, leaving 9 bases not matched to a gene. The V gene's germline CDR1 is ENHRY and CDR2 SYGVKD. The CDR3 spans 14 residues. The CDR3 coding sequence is TGTGCCATCTACTCCCCCACAGGGGGCTATGGCTACACCTTC. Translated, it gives CAIYSPTGGYGYTF.